A single sample gave rise to the 6 T cell receptor beta chains below, sequenced in a study of blood T cell repertoires in COVID-19. The repertoire was sequenced with immunoSEQ multiplex PCR; TCRdb's copy has only in-frame clones and lacks some. The sample includes about 330,000 clones, 86% of them seen just once. Sequencing was performed on PBMCs or T cells enriched from blood (not recorded which). All receptors come from a woman in her late teens or twenties who had recovered from COVID-19.

The chain recombines TRBV18 with TRBJ1-5; a possible D gene is TRBD1 (6 bases). In germline, CDR1 is KGHSH, CDR2 LQKENI. Trimming stripped 3 bases from V and 7 bases from J, with 10 bases between. The CDR3 is 13 amino acids. The CDR3 bases are TGTGCCAGCTCACCGGACAGTTACCAGCCCCAGCATTTT. This translates into CASSPDSYQPQHF.

This clone is a singleton in its sample. V and J are TRBV13 and TRBJ1-2, with no clear D. Trimming cost V 3 bases and J 6 bases, with 8 bases left between them. Germline CDR1 PRHDT, CDR2 FYEKMQ (reference sequence). The CDR3 extends over 12 amino acids. The DNA of the CDR3 is TGTGCCAGCAGCTTGGGAGCGGATGGCTACACCTTC. Translating gives CASSLGADGYTF.

This chain uses TRBV2 with TRBJ1-4; 8 nucleotides match TRBD1. Germline assignment: CDR1 SNHLY and CDR2 FYNNEI. The CDR3 runs 14 residues. V was pared by 7 bases and J by 7 bases, with 8 bases of the junction left unmatched. The CDR3 bases are TGTGCCAGCACTCGGACAGGGTTCAGTGAAAAACTGTTTTTT. As protein: CASTRTGFSEKLFF.

J is TRBJ2-1 and V is TRBV10-3; 9 bases align to TRBD2. This CDR3 contains 16 residues. After removal of 6 bases from V and 7 bases from J, the junction contained 13 bases not matched to a gene. CDR1 ENHRY and CDR2 SYGVKD come from the germline V gene. The CDR3 loop is CAISGLGSGSSNEQFF. The CDR3 bases are TGTGCCATCAGCGGCCTCGGTAGCGGGAGTTCTAATGAGCAGTTCTTC.

In DNA form, the CDR3 reads TGTGCCAGCAGACCAAAACAGGGTTCTGGGGGCACTGAAGCTTTCTTT. Its protein is CASRPKQGSGGTEAFF. The chain couples TRBV5-4 to TRBJ1-1; perhaps TRBD1 as D (6 bases). The CDR3 runs to 16 residues. Germline V CDR1 and CDR2: SGHNT, YYREEE (reference sequence). The V and J ends lost 5 bases and 4 bases respectively, with 21 bases between them.

This chain links TRBV5-4 with TRBJ2-1; TRBD1 matches at 7 bases. The J segment lost 8 bases and the V segment lost 3 bases, leaving 11 bases of the junction unmatched. Per germline, CDR1 SGHNT and CDR2 YYREEE (reference sequence). This CDR3 is built from 15 residues. CDR3 residues: CASSSNHRGLHEQFF. CDR3 coding DNA: TGTGCCAGCAGCTCTAACCACAGGGGTTTACATGAGCAGTTCTTC. The full variable domain, with the rest looked up from reference TRBV5-4 and TRBJ2-1, is ETGVTQSPTHLIKTRGQQVTLRCSSQSGHNTVSWYQQALGQGPQFIFQYYREEENGRGNFPPRFSGLQFPNYSSELNVNALELDDSALYLCASSSNHRGLHEQFFGPGTRLTVL.